These 26 T cell receptor beta chains were all obtained from the same sample, sequenced in a study of blood T cell repertoires in COVID-19. Clones were sequenced by immunoSEQ multiplex PCR, and TCRdb holds only the in-frame ones, with some missing. The sample has roughly 380,000 clones, about 88% seen once; the top ten hold 2.5% to 3%. Input material: PBMCs or T cells enriched from blood (not recorded which). The receptors were gathered from a woman aged 25 to 39 who had recovered from COVID-19.

The rearrangement joins TRBV11-2 to TRBJ2-7; maybe TRBD1 (6 bases). In germline, CDR1 is SGHAT, CDR2 FQNNGV. The CDR3 sequence is 15 residues long. The V gene lost 5 bases and the J gene lost 3 bases, with 17 bases spanning the gap. The CDR3 coding sequence is TGTGCCAGCAGCCCTGGGCTCGGACAGAACTACGAGCAGTACTTC. Translation: CASSPGLGQNYEQYF. The variable domain in full, completed from reference TRBV11-2 and TRBJ2-7, reads EAGVAQSPRYKIIEKRQSVAFWCNPISGHATLYWYQQILGQGPKLLIQFQNNGVVDDSQLPKDRFSAERLKGVDSTLKIQPAKLEDSAVYLCASSPGLGQNYEQYFGPGTRLTVT.

This chain's CDR3 is CASSSLEDRGNHGYTF. The CDR3 DNA reads as TGTGCCAGCAGTTCCCTCGAGGACAGGGGAAATCATGGCTACACCTTC. The chain has TRBV6-2 or TRBV6-3 and TRBJ1-2; 9 bases agree with TRBD1. With 4 bases clipped from V and 6 bases from J, the junction kept 12 bases outside the gene matches. The germline gives CDR1 MNHEY, CDR2 SVGEGT. This CDR3 is 16 amino acids long.

V gene TRBV5-4 combines with J gene TRBJ1-4; weak D call: TRBD1 (5 bases). CDR1 SGHNT and CDR2 YYREEE come from the germline V gene (reference sequence). Trimming took off 5 bases at V and 4 bases at J, with 15 bases between the two ends. The CDR3 contains 15 residues. CDR3 nucleotides: TGTGCCAGCAGTAATCACGGGGGGGGTAATGAAAAACTGTTTTTT. This gives the protein CASSNHGGGNEKLFF.

The rearrangement joins TRBV6-5 to TRBJ2-2, with 7 bases identical to TRBD2. The CDR3 runs to 13 residues. The germline gives CDR1 MNHEY, CDR2 SVGAGI. J lost 4 bases, V lost 8 bases, and 4 bases had no gene match. The CDR3 DNA reads TGTGCCAGCTGTACGGGGGGCACCGGGGAGCTGTTTTTT. This codes for CASCTGGTGELFF.

The V call is TRBV5-1, the J call TRBJ2-7, with D tentatively TRBD2 (6 bases). Trimming stripped 0 bases from V and 6 bases from J, with 10 bases between. This CDR3 has 13 amino acids. Germline CDR1 reads SGHRS; CDR2 reads YFSETQ. The CDR3 DNA reads as TGCGCCAGCAGCTTGGTGGGGGGAGGCGAGCAGTACTTC. Translated, it gives CASSLVGGGEQYF.

This chain links TRBV7-9 with TRBJ1-1, with D maybe TRBD1 (6 bases). Trimming removed 0 bases at V and 3 bases at J, with 14 bases between. Looked up from germline, CDR1 is SEHNR and CDR2 is FQNEAQ (reference sequence). The CDR3 consists of 16 residues. The CDR3 loop is CASSLAAGAVDTEAFF. The CDR3 DNA reads as TGTGCCAGCAGCTTAGCCGCAGGGGCGGTTGACACTGAAGCTTTCTTT.

This clone has just one count. The V gene is TRBV12-5, the J gene TRBJ1-1, with TRBD1 identical over 8 bases. J gave up 5 bases and V 3 bases, and 5 bases lay outside the gene matches. This CDR3 is built from 14 residues. Germline CDR1 is LGHNT and CDR2 is FRNRAP. CDR3 in amino acids: CASGFPGQETEAFF. The CDR3 DNA sequence: TGTGCTAGTGGTTTCCCGGGACAGGAGACTGAAGCTTTCTTT.

The chain joins TRBV6-5 to TRBJ2-1, with 13 nucleotides matching TRBD2. The CDR3 spans 15 residues. Germline-derived CDR1 and CDR2 are MNHEY and SVGAGI. Trimming took 8 bases from V and 6 from J; bases not matched to a gene: 7. CDR3 sequence: CASGGLAGFRNEQFF. In nucleotides, the CDR3 is TGTGCCAGCGGGGGACTAGCGGGGTTCCGCAATGAGCAGTTCTTC.

J is TRBJ2-2 and V is TRBV19, with TRBD2 matching over 10 bases. Trimming took 5 bases from V and 0 from J; bases not matched to a gene: 6. The germline V gene has CDR1 LNHDA and CDR2 SQIVND (reference sequence). CDR3 length: 17 amino acids. The CDR3 region is CASSRGLAEANTGELFF. DNA for the CDR3: TGTGCCAGTAGTCGCGGACTAGCGGAAGCGAACACCGGGGAGCTGTTTTTT.

The chain recombines TRBV28 with TRBJ2-6, with D unclear. Germline V gene lookup returns CDR1 MDHEN and CDR2 SYDVKM. With 5 bases removed from V and 0 bases from J, the gap between germline ends came to 5 bases. The CDR3 contains 14 residues. The CDR3 region has the DNA TGTGCCAGCAGTATACTCTCTGGGGCCAACGTCCTGACTTTC. Translating gives CASSILSGANVLTF.

The CDR3, as DNA: TGCGCCAGCAGCCAGCCAGGACGGCGGGGGACTGAAGCTTTCTTT. Its protein product is CASSQPGRRGTEAFF. The V gene is TRBV4-1, the J gene TRBJ1-1, with D possibly TRBD1 on 5 matching bases. The CDR3 runs to 15 residues. V lost 3 bases, J lost 5 bases, and 16 bases lay in between. Per the germline V gene, CDR1 is MGHRA and CDR2 is YSYEKL.

CDR3 in amino acids: CASSHGRENSPLHF. The CDR3 DNA sequence: TGTGCCAGCAGCCACGGACGGGAGAATTCACCCCTCCACTTT. This rearrangement joins TRBV4-2 to TRBJ1-6; no reliable D call. The CDR3 runs 14 residues. Germline CDR1 reads LGHNA; CDR2 reads YNFKEQ. The V gene lost 3 bases and the J gene lost 7 bases, with 10 bases spanning the gap.

V and J are TRBV28 and TRBJ2-3; 13 nucleotides agree with TRBD2. Germline CDR1 is MDHEN and CDR2 is SYDVKM. The length of the CDR3 is 16 residues. Trimming removed 5 bases from V and 2 bases from J; junction bases left unmatched: 4. This CDR3 reads CASSRTSGGLTDTQYF. CDR3 coding DNA: TGTGCCAGCAGTCGGACTAGCGGGGGCCTCACAGATACGCAGTATTTT.

This rearrangement joins TRBV15 to TRBJ2-6, with a possible D match to TRBD2 (5 bases). CDR3 size: 13 residues. Trimming left V 4 bases short and J 4 bases short, with 5 bases between. Germline V gives CDR1 LNHNV, CDR2 YYDKDF (reference sequence). The CDR3 region is CATSTGGANVLTF. The CDR3 nucleotides are TGTGCCACCAGCACGGGGGGGGCCAACGTCCTGACTTTC.

Regarding this clone: An end of the junction differs from the germline gene, which may be a read error. The V gene is TRBV7-9, the J gene TRBJ2-5, with D maybe TRBD1 (6 bases). Looked up from germline, CDR1 is SEHNR and CDR2 is FQNEAQ (reference sequence). The CDR3 runs 15 residues. CDR3 bases: TGTGCCAGCAGCTTCATCGCCCGGGGACAAGAGGCCCAGTACTTC. Translation: CASSFIARGQEAQYF.

In regard to this clone: A junction boundary mismatches the germline segment, possibly from a read error. The rearrangement links TRBV7-7 to TRBJ2-3; TRBD2 is a possible D gene (5 bases). Per germline, CDR1 SSHAT and CDR2 FNYEAQ (reference sequence). This CDR3 is built from 14 residues. CDR3: CASSPAGKADTQYF. The CDR3 DNA reads TGTGCTAGCAGCCCCGCGGGTAAGGCAGATACGCAGTATTTT. The entire variable domain, with the rest obtained from reference TRBV7-7 and TRBJ2-3, is as follows: GAGVSQSPRYKVTKRGQDVTLRCDPISSHATLYWYQQALGQGPEFLTYFNYEAQPDKSGLPSDRFSAERPEGSISTLTIQRTEQRDSAMYRCASSPAGKADTQYFGPGTRLTVL.

The chain uses TRBV4-1 and TRBJ1-3; no reliable D call. CDR1 and CDR2 (germline): MGHRA, YSYEKL. V lost 1 base, J lost 4 bases, and 17 bases lay in between. This CDR3 spans 17 amino acids. CDR3 region: CASSQGGTLASGNTIYF. The CDR3 DNA is TGCGCCAGCAGCCAAGGCGGAACACTAGCCTCCGGAAACACCATATATTTT.

The chain joins TRBV7-9 to TRBJ1-2, with TRBD1 identical over 10 bases. The V and J ends lost 5 bases and 4 bases, in that order; junction bases with no gene match: 7. This CDR3 comprises 15 residues. Germline CDR1 reads SEHNR; CDR2 reads FQNEAQ (reference sequence). CDR3 sequence (DNA): TGTGCCAGCAGCCTAGGGACAGGGGACGTCTATGGCTACACCTTC. The encoded protein is CASSLGTGDVYGYTF.

The sample holds a few counts of this clone. The CDR3 here is CASSLHTGDLGELFF. In DNA form, the CDR3 reads TGTGCCAGCAGCTTGCATACAGGGGATCTCGGGGAGCTGTTTTTT. The chain employs TRBV7-9 and TRBJ2-2; 7 nucleotides agree with TRBD1. Germline V gene data show CDR1 as SEHNR and CDR2 as FQNEAQ (reference sequence). The V and J ends lost 3 bases and 7 bases, in that order; junction bases with no gene match: 8. The CDR3 extends over 15 amino acids.

The chain combines TRBV5-5 with TRBJ1-2; 8 bases match TRBD1. The CDR3 contains 17 residues. Germline CDR1 and CDR2: SGHKS and YYEKEE (reference sequence). J lost 5 bases, V lost 0 bases, and 12 bases had no gene match. The DNA of the CDR3 is TGTGCCAGCAGCTTGGCCGGGACAGGCCAGATAGGTTATGGCTACACCTTC. Its translation is CASSLAGTGQIGYGYTF.

This chain joins TRBV27 and TRBJ2-7; tentative D call: TRBD1 (6 bases). With 6 bases removed from V and 0 bases from J, the gap between germline ends came to 12 bases. The CDR3 totals 14 residues. Germline loops: CDR1 MNHEY, CDR2 SMNVEV (reference sequence). This CDR3 reads CASSVSDSSYEQYF. CDR3 DNA sequence: TGTGCCAGCAGCGTATCGGACAGCTCCTACGAGCAGTACTTC.

The chain uses TRBV29-1 and TRBJ1-3; D unresolved. CDR3 length: 15 amino acids. The germline V and J ends were trimmed by 1 base and 0 bases, with 10 bases remaining between them. Germline loops: CDR1 SQVTM, CDR2 ANQGSEA. DNA of the CDR3: TGCAGCGTTGAAGGGGAGGGTAACTCTGGAAACACCATATATTTT. It yields the protein CSVEGEGNSGNTIYF.

This clone has just one count. This chain uses TRBV3-1 (or the pseudogene TRBV3-2) with TRBJ2-3, with 15 positions matching TRBD2. CDR1 is LGHDT, CDR2 YNNKEL, per germline (reference sequence). J was trimmed by 3 bases and V by 4 bases; bases with no gene match: 2. This CDR3 has 16 amino acids. Here the CDR3 reads CASSPGTSGRTDTQYF. The CDR3 DNA reads TGTGCCAGCAGCCCCGGGACTAGCGGGAGGACAGATACGCAGTATTTT.

The chain recombines TRBV6-5 with TRBJ1-1, with D possibly TRBD1 on 6 matching bases. Per the germline V gene, CDR1 is MNHEY and CDR2 is SVGAGI. Trimming left V 0 bases short and J 9 bases short, with 20 bases between. The CDR3 has 16 residues. The CDR3 DNA reads as TGTGCCAGCAGTTACTCGTACTCACCAGGGGTCGGGAAAGCTTTCTTT. This codes for CASSYSYSPGVGKAFF.

For this clone: The sample has other DNA sequences that encode this CDR3 too. The chain carries TRBV6-5 and TRBJ2-7; D is unclear. The CDR3 loop spans 11 amino acids. CDR1 MNHEY and CDR2 SVGAGI come from the germline V gene. Trimming pared 6 bases from V and 4 bases from J, leaving 7 bases between. The CDR3 here is CASRSGYEQYF. In nucleotides, the CDR3 is TGTGCCAGCAGATCCGGTTACGAGCAGTACTTC.

V usage is TRBV7-9 and J usage is TRBJ1-4; tentatively, D is TRBD1 (5 bases). Germline-derived CDR1 and CDR2 are SEHNR and FQNEAQ (reference sequence). V lost 1 base, J lost 2 bases, and 11 bases lay in between. The CDR3 runs to 16 residues. CDR3 residues: CASSLVGAGTNEKLFF. The CDR3 DNA follows: TGTGCCAGCAGCTTAGTTGGGGCCGGGACTAATGAAAAACTGTTTTTT.